The rows below give T cell receptor beta chains drawn from one sample of a study of T cell responses to AZD1222 COVID-19 vaccine. Measured with immunoSEQ multiplex PCR; TCRdb has only the in-frame clones, and not every one. The sample carries approximately 99,000 clones, about nine tenths recorded once. This sample comprised peripheral blood, obtained 28 days after the second AZD1222 dose. The origin of the receptors is an adult who received the AZD1222 COVID-19 vaccine. Both conserved end residues are part of each CDR3. The order of the fields is V gene, D gene, clone size, J gene, CDR3 DNA, CDR3 protein. D genes are given only for firm matches. Expanded clones get a size class; other rows say once, few or many, or leave the size out.

TRBV30	.	.	TRBJ1-3	TGTGCCTGGAGTGTTCAAGGGCCGCCGGGAAACACCATATATTTT	CAWSVQGPPGNTIYF
TRBV3-1/TRBV3-2	TRBD1	.	TRBJ2-2	TGTGCCAGCAGCCAAACCGGGACAGGGGGCTCCGGGGAGCTGTTTTTT	CASSQTGTGGSGELFF
TRBV10-3	.	.	TRBJ1-1	TGTGCCATCAGTGGCCTGAAGGAAAGCACTGAAGCTTTCTTT	CAISGLKESTEAFF
TRBV10-3	TRBD2	once	TRBJ2-3	TGTGCCATCAAGGTAGCGGGGGTTAGCACAGATACGCAGTATTTT	CAIKVAGVSTDTQYF
TRBV11-2	.	.	TRBJ2-7	TGTGCCAGCAGGACTGGGGCCGGCGCCTACGAGCAGTACTTC	CASRTGAGAYEQYF
TRBV5-1	.	.	TRBJ1-5	TGCGCCAGCAGCTTAGAGGGAGCTGCCTTTCAGCCCCAGCATTTT	CASSLEGAAFQPQHF
TRBV18	TRBD1	.	TRBJ2-5	TGTGCCAGCTCACCACGACAGGGAAGGCAAGAGACCCAGTACTTC	CASSPRQGRQETQYF
TRBV27	.	.	TRBJ2-2	TGTGCCAGCAGTTTAACACGAGTATCCGGGGAGCTGTTTTTT	CASSLTRVSGELFF
TRBV6-5	.	once	TRBJ1-1	TGTGCCAGCAGCTCTTATGGCCTCGGCACTGAAGCTTTCTTT	CASSSYGLGTEAFF
TRBV30	TRBD2	.	TRBJ2-7	TGTGCCTGGACCTTCCCCCCCCGGCTAGCGGTTACCTACGAGCAGTACTTC	CAWTFPPRLAVTYEQYF
TRBV28	TRBD1	once	TRBJ1-6	TGTGCCAGCAGGTTTTCGGTGACAGGGAGTCTGCCCCTCCACTTT	CASRFSVTGSLPLHF
TRBV24-1	.	.	TRBJ2-1	TGTGCCACCAGTGCCTCGACAGGAGCGTCGGACAATGAGCAGTTCTTC	CATSASTGASDNEQFF
TRBV5-4	.	.	TRBJ2-7	TGTGCCAGCAGCCGCCGCTGGCCAACCTACGAGCAGTACTTC	CASSRRWPTYEQYF
TRBV10-2	TRBD2	.	TRBJ2-7	TGCGCCAGCGGACTCCGGGGGGGAGACTTCGAGCAGTACTTC	CASGLRGGDFEQYF
TRBV5-1	TRBD1	.	TRBJ2-5	TGCGCCAGCAGCTTAGGGGACAGCGGTATGGAGACCCAGTACTTC	CASSLGDSGMETQYF
TRBV29-1	.	.	TRBJ2-2	TGCAGCGTTGCTTGGGGAAACACCGGGGAGCTGTTTTTT	CSVAWGNTGELFF
TRBV5-1	.	.	TRBJ2-7	TGCGCCAGCAGCTTGGTAGGGGAGCAGTACTTC	CASSLVGEQYF
TRBV5-4	TRBD1	.	TRBJ2-1	TGTGCCAGCAGCTTGGCCCAGGGGGTCTACAATGAGCAGTTCTTC	CASSLAQGVYNEQFF
TRBV4-2	TRBD1	.	TRBJ2-1	TGTGCCAGCAGCCAAGGGCAGGGGGCTTCCTACAATGAGCAGTTCTTC	CASSQGQGASYNEQFF
TRBV21-1	.	.	TRBJ2-5	TGTGCCAGCGGGGACAGGGGATCAAGAGAAGGCCAGTACTTC	CASGDRGSREGQYF
TRBV5-1	TRBD1	.	TRBJ1-3	TGCGCCAGCAGCTTGCTCCCAGGACAGGGAGGCGCTGGAAACACCATATATTTT	CASSLLPGQGGAGNTIYF
TRBV3-1/TRBV3-2	TRBD2	once	TRBJ2-3	TGTGCCAGCAGCCTGTCTAGCGGGAGCAGGGCAGATACGCAGTATTTT	CASSLSSGSRADTQYF
TRBV29-1	.	.	TRBJ1-1	TGCAGCGCCAAGGGCACAGGGACCCAGAACACTGAAGCTTTCTTT	CSAKGTGTQNTEAFF
TRBV7-2	.	.	TRBJ1-6	TGTGCCAGCAGACCCACCCTATCGATGTCACCCCTCCACTTT	CASRPTLSMSPLHF
TRBV30	.	once	TRBJ2-1	TGTGCCTGGAGCGTGGGACTTATACTATACAATGAGCAGTTCTTC	CAWSVGLILYNEQFF
TRBV30	.	.	TRBJ1-1	TGTGCCTGGACAGAACTTATGAACACTGAAGCTTTCTTT	CAWTELMNTEAFF
TRBV7-9	.	.	TRBJ1-2	TGTGCCAGCAGCTTTCTGGCTGGAATCTATGGCTACACCTTC	CASSFLAGIYGYTF
TRBV5-5	TRBD1	.	TRBJ1-2	TGTGCCAGCAGCTTAGGGGACAGGAACTATGGCTACACCTTC	CASSLGDRNYGYTF
TRBV6-5	.	.	TRBJ1-5	TGTGCCAGCAGCCCACAGGGACGGAGCAATCAGCCCCAGCATTTT	CASSPQGRSNQPQHF
TRBV4-3	.	.	TRBJ2-1	TGCGCCAGCAGCCAAGATCTAGATAAGGCTGAGCAGTTCTTC	CASSQDLDKAEQFF
TRBV10-3	.	.	TRBJ1-5	TGTGCCATCACCTCGGACAATAGCAATCAGCCCCAGCATTTT	CAITSDNSNQPQHF
TRBV19	.	once	TRBJ1-2	TGTGCCAGTAGTTACAGGGATGGCTACACCTTC	CASSYRDGYTF
TRBV9	TRBD2	.	TRBJ2-5	TGTGCCAGCAGCACCCATCTCGGGCTAGCGGGAAGCGAGACCCAGTACTTC	CASSTHLGLAGSETQYF
TRBV2	TRBD2	.	TRBJ2-3	TGTGCCAGCAGTGAGAGCGGGAGTAGTACAGATACGCAGTATTTT	CASSESGSSTDTQYF
TRBV28	TRBD2	.	TRBJ2-7	TGTGCCAGCAGTTCGCCAACTAGCGGGGAGGGCGAGCAGTACTTC	CASSSPTSGEGEQYF
TRBV7-9	.	.	TRBJ2-3	TGTGCCATAGGGACGGTGACAGATACGCAGTATTTT	CAIGTVTDTQYF
TRBV10-3	.	.	TRBJ1-2	TGTGCCATCAGTGGCGGGGTCGATGGGCGTCAGGGCTACACCTTC	CAISGGVDGRQGYTF
TRBV7-6	.	once	TRBJ1-4	TGTGCCAGCAGCTTAGTTGCAGGGGAACGAGAAAAACTGTTTTTT	CASSLVAGEREKLFF
TRBV11-3	TRBD2	.	TRBJ2-3	TGTGCCAGCAGCTTTACGGGAGGAACAGATACGCAGTATTTT	CASSFTGGTDTQYF
TRBV18	.	.	TRBJ2-5	TGTGCCAGCTCACAGCAAGAGACCCAGTACTTC	CASSQQETQYF